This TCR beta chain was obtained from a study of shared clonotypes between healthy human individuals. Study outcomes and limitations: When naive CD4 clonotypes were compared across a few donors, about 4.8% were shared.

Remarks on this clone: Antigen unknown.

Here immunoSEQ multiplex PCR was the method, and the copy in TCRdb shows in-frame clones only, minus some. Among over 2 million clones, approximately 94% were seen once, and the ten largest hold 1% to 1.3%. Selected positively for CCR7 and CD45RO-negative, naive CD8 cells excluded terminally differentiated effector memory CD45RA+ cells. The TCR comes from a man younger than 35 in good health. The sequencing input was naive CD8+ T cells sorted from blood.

CDR3 nucleotide sequence: TGTGCCAGTAGTTCACACCGGGACCCTCTCTACGAGCAGTACTTC. Encoded protein: CASSSHRDPLYEQYF. V gene TRBV19 combines with J gene TRBJ2-7, with D possibly being TRBD1 or TRBD2 (5 bases each). V lost 5 bases, J lost 3 bases, and 17 bases lay in between. The CDR3 consists of 15 residues. Germline V gives CDR1 LNHDA, CDR2 SQIVND (reference sequence).